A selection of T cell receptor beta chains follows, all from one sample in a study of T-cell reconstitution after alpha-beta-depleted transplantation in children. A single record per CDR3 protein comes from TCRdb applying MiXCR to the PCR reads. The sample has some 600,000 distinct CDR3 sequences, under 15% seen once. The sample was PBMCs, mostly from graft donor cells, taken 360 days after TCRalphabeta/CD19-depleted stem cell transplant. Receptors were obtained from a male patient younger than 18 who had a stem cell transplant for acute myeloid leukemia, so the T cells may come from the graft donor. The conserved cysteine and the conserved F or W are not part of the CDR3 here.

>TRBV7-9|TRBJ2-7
ASSLGPGTSGMYEQY
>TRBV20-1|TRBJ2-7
SVSGRVFEQY
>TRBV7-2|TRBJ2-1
ASSVDRGNNEQF
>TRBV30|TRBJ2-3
AWTPRLEITDTQY
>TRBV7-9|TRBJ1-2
ASSWTGATGYT
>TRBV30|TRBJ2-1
AWRRWSEQF
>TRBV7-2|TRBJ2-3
ASSLNRATDTQY
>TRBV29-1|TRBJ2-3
SVEVRNTDTQY
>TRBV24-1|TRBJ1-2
ATSDLRGPPYGYT
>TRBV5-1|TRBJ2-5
ASSPYSGHYQETQY
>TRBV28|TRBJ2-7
ASSLLVRESSEQY
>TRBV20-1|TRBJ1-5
SALSGTGPYSNQPQH
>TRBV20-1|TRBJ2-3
SAEDRVTDTQY
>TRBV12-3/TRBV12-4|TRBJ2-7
ASSFWTPPYEQY